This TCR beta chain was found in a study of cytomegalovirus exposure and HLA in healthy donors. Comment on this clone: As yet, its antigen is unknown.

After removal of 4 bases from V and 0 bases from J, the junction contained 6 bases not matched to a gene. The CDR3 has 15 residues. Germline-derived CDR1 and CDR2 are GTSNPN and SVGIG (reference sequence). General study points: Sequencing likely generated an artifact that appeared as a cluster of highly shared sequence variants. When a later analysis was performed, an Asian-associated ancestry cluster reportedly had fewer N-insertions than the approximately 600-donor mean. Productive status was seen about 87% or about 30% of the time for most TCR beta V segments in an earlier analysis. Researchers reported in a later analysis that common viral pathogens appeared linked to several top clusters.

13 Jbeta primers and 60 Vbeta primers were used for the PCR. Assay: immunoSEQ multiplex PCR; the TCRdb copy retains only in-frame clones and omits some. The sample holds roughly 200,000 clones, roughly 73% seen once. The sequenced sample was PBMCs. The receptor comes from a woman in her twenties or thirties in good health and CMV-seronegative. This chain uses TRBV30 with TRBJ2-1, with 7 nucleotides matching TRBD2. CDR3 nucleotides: TGTGCCTGGACCCGACTAGCTGGCTCCTACAATGAGCAGTTCTTC. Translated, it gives CAWTRLAGSYNEQFF. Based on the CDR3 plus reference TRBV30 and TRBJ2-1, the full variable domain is SQTIHQWPATLVQPVGSPLSLECTVEGTSNPNLYWYRQAAGRGLQLLFYSVGIGQISSEVPQNLSASRPQDRQFILSSKKLLLSDSGFYLCAWTRLAGSYNEQFFGPGTRLTVL.